This TCR beta chain appears in the sequencing data of a study of blood T cell repertoires in COVID-19. Study overall: Samples taken during acute and convalescent COVID-19 were collected in the United States, Italy and Spain. PBMCs, B-cell-depleted T cells, or T cells provided the cDNA or gDNA that made up the material.

As concerns this clone: Distinct nucleotide sequences in the sample also encode this CDR3.

The V end lost 7 bases, the J end lost 1 base, and 5 bases lay between the germline ends. CDR1 MDHEN and CDR2 SYDVKM come from the germline V gene. This CDR3 has 12 residues. Methods used by the authors: It was from reference gene primer amplification that nucleated cell counts were estimated. Profiled with immunoSEQ multiplex PCR; TCRdb holds only in-frame clones, not every one. D and trimming come from the DNA, and the V and J calls and clone size come from that table. The sample shows about 99,000 clones, about four fifths of them seen only once. This sequence originates from a woman of 80 years or more with active or convalescent COVID-19. Sequencing was performed on peripheral blood. The V gene is TRBV28, the J gene TRBJ1-5; D is ambiguous. CDR3 nucleotide sequence: TGTGCCAGCACTTCCAGCAATCAGCCCCAGCATTTT. Residues: CASTSSNQPQHF.